Each of the 32 T cell receptor beta chains below was sequenced from the same sample in a study of cytomegalovirus exposure and HLA in healthy donors. With 60 Vbeta and 13 Jbeta primers, the PCR was carried out. Data came from immunoSEQ multiplex PCR; TCRdb stores just in-frame clones and leaves some out. The data contain roughly 100,000 clones, around 75% of them singletons. The sample taken for sequencing was PBMCs. The receptors were sampled from a man aged 30 to 39 in good health and CMV-seronegative.

For this clone: The junction and the germline gene differ at one end; a read error may be behind it. Other DNA sequences in the same sample also yield this CDR3. J is TRBJ1-1 and V is TRBV9; a weak D match, TRBD1 (6 bases). The CDR3 has 15 amino acids. CDR1 SGDLS and CDR2 YYNGEE come from the germline V gene. The CDR3 sequence: CASSVVDRMNTEAFF. DNA for the CDR3: TGTGCCAGCAGCGTAGTCGACAGGATGAACACTGAGGCTTTCTTT.

The V call is TRBV19, the J call TRBJ1-5; D remains ambiguous. Between the trimmed V and J ends, which lost 9 bases and 9 bases, there was a span of 15 bases. CDR3 length: 12 residues. The germline CDR1 and CDR2 sequences are LNHDA and SQIVND (reference sequence). This CDR3 reads CASSGEGRPQHF. The CDR3 DNA reads TGTGCCAGCAGCGGAGAGGGAAGGCCCCAGCATTTT.

This chain links TRBV7-7 with TRBJ2-5; TRBD2 matches 8 bases. Trimming at V came to 1 base and at J to 4 bases, leaving 5 bases not matched to a gene. The CDR3 extends over 15 amino acids. The germline CDR1 and CDR2 sequences are SSHAT and FNYEAQ (reference sequence). CDR3 in amino acids: CASSLDGGVGETQYF. The DNA of the CDR3 is TGTGCCAGCAGCTTAGACGGGGGGGTTGGAGAGACCCAGTACTTC.

The genes are TRBV6-5 and TRBJ2-2; TRBD2 might be the D (6 bases). The germline V and J ends were trimmed by 6 bases and 4 bases, with 15 bases remaining between them. The CDR3 has 15 amino acids. Germline CDR1 is MNHEY and CDR2 is SVGAGI. CDR3 region: CASSLFPGVTGELFF. The CDR3 nucleotides are TGTGCCAGCAGCCTATTCCCGGGAGTCACCGGGGAGCTGTTTTTT.

The chain recombines TRBV6-1 with TRBJ1-2, with TRBD1 matching over 7 bases. The CDR3 contains 14 residues. V dropped 6 bases and J dropped 5; count of bases not matched to a gene: 9. Germline values: CDR1 MNHNS, CDR2 SASEGT. This CDR3 is CASRLIDRVYGYTF. The CDR3 DNA reads as TGTGCCAGCAGACTCATTGACAGGGTTTATGGCTACACCTTC.

The chain links TRBV29-1 to TRBJ2-7; D is perhaps TRBD1 (6 bases). CDR3 length: 12 amino acids. CDR1 is SQVTM, CDR2 ANQGSEA, per germline. Deletions cut 6 bases from V and 5 bases from J, with 14 bases between. CDR3 nucleotide sequence: TGCAGCGTCGCAGAGCAGGGGAACGAGCAGTACTTC. Protein product: CSVAEQGNEQYF.

The chain employs TRBV6-1 and TRBJ2-1, with 7 bases lining up with TRBD2. Per the germline V gene, CDR1 is MNHNS and CDR2 is SASEGT. There are 13 residues in the CDR3. Trimming removed 8 bases from V and 6 bases from J; junction bases left unmatched: 7. CDR3 DNA: TGTGCCAGCGGGGCGGGAGAGGTCAATGAGCAGTTCTTC. Translation: CASGAGEVNEQFF.

This clone was seen once. The chain links TRBV2 to TRBJ2-1, with a weak D call TRBD1 (6 bases). With 6 bases removed from V and 8 bases from J, the gap between germline ends came to 11 bases. Germline assignment: CDR1 SNHLY and CDR2 FYNNEI. The CDR3 is made up of 12 amino acids. In nucleotides, the CDR3 is TGTGCCAGCAGCTCACAGGGCGATGAGCAGTTCTTC. Amino acids: CASSSQGDEQFF.

DNA for the CDR3: TGTGCCAGCAGGGAACAGAGCTCCTACGAGCAGTACTTC. This codes for CASREQSSYEQYF. The rearrangement uses TRBV28 and TRBJ2-7; D gene unclear. CDR1 and CDR2 from the germline V gene are MDHEN and SYDVKM. V was clipped by 6 bases and J by 0 bases, with 9 bases between them. This CDR3 is built from 13 residues.

The gene calls are TRBV7-8 and TRBJ1-2; possibly TRBD1 for D (5 bases). The CDR3 is 15 residues long. Germline CDR1 is SGHVS and CDR2 is FQNEAQ. Trimming cost V 4 bases and J 7 bases, with 19 bases left between them. The CDR3 sequence is CASSSRRGALSGYTF. The CDR3 DNA reads as TGTGCCAGCAGCTCCAGGCGGGGCGCCTTGAGTGGCTACACCTTC.

The rearrangement joins TRBV9 to TRBJ2-7; maybe TRBD1 (5 bases). The germline V gene encodes CDR1 SGDLS and CDR2 YYNGEE. This CDR3 is 14 amino acids long. Trimming took off 0 bases at V and 2 bases at J, with 9 bases between the two ends. CDR3 nucleotide sequence: TGTGCCAGCAGCGTAGGGATAGGGGCCTACGAGCAGTACTTC. Protein product: CASSVGIGAYEQYF. Based on the CDR3 plus reference TRBV9 and TRBJ2-7, the full variable domain is DSGVTQTPKHLITATGQRVTLRCSPRSGDLSVYWYQQSLDQGLQFLIQYYNGEERAKGNILERFSAQQFPDLHSELNLSSLELGDSALYFCASSVGIGAYEQYFGPGTRLTVT.

The rearrangement links TRBV2 to TRBJ1-1; D uncertain. V lost 7 bases to trimming and J lost 10 bases, with 16 bases between them. Germline values: CDR1 SNHLY, CDR2 FYNNEI. The CDR3 extends over 12 amino acids. The DNA for the CDR3 is TGTGCCAGCACCTACTCGATGGAGGGAGCTTTCTTT. Protein sequence: CASTYSMEGAFF.

The chain couples TRBV7-2 to TRBJ1-6, with D unresolved. The V end lost 1 base, the J end lost 7 bases, and 8 bases lay between the germline ends. Germline CDR1 and CDR2: SGHTA and FQGNSA. CDR3 length: 14 residues. This CDR3 is CASSLVWQNSPLHF. The CDR3 DNA sequence: TGTGCCAGCAGCTTAGTGTGGCAGAATTCACCCCTCCACTTT.

V is TRBV4-2 and J is TRBJ2-5, with TRBD2 identical over 12 bases. Losses at the gene ends were 3 bases for V and 4 bases for J; bases not matched to a gene: 3. Germline CDR1 is LGHNA and CDR2 is YNFKEQ. The CDR3 totals 15 residues. CDR3: CASSQETSGRETQYF. Written as DNA, the CDR3 is TGTGCCAGCAGCCAGGAGACTAGCGGGAGAGAGACCCAGTACTTC.

This chain connects TRBV29-1 to TRBJ1-3; a possible D gene is TRBD1 (6 bases). The CDR3 is 15 residues long. Germline CDR1 SQVTM, CDR2 ANQGSEA. Trimming removed 7 bases from V and 0 bases from J, with 16 bases in between. As DNA, the CDR3 is TGCAGCGGGGGGGAGGGCAGGGGCTCTGGAAACACCATATATTTT. Its protein product is CSGGEGRGSGNTIYF. Filled out from reference TRBV29-1 and TRBJ1-3, the complete variable domain reads SAVISQKPSRDICQRGTSLTIQCQVDSQVTMMFWYRQQPGQSLTLIATANQGSEATYESGFVIDKFPISRPNLTFSTLTVSNMSPEDSSIYLCSGGEGRGSGNTIYFGEGSWLTVV.

The sample holds a few counts of this clone. V is TRBV4-3 and J is TRBJ2-1, with TRBD1 identical over 9 bases. This CDR3 comprises 14 residues. Germline CDR1 is LGHNA and CDR2 is YSLEER. Germline trimming cut 4 bases from V and 6 bases from J; bases unmatched to any gene: 4. CDR3 protein: CASSPGQGTNEQFF. The CDR3 region has the DNA TGCGCCAGCAGCCCGGGACAGGGAACCAATGAGCAGTTCTTC.

This clone was seen a handful of times. The chain links TRBV6-1 to TRBJ1-5; D possibly corresponds to TRBD1 (5 bases). V was trimmed by 5 bases and J by 5 bases, leaving 10 bases between them. This CDR3 has 13 amino acids. Germline CDR1 and CDR2: MNHNS and SASEGT. The CDR3 loop reads CASSSSGDQPQHF. CDR3 bases: TGTGCCAGCAGTTCCTCGGGGGATCAGCCCCAGCATTTT.

The rearrangement links TRBV7-2 to TRBJ2-3; the match to TRBD1 covers 7 bases. The V and J ends lost 5 bases and 3 bases, in that order; junction bases with no gene match: 11. From germline, CDR1 is SGHTA and CDR2 FQGNSA. The CDR3 has 16 residues. The CDR3 DNA reads TGTGCCAGCAGCCCAGGGGTAGGGGGCGGAACAGATACGCAGTATTTT. Translating gives CASSPGVGGGTDTQYF.

This rearrangement joins TRBV5-6 to TRBJ2-2, with D possibly being TRBD1 (5 bases). Germline V gene sequence: CDR1 SGHDT, CDR2 YYEEEE. This CDR3 contains 15 residues. V was cut by 4 bases and J by 1 base, with 11 bases left in between. CDR3 residues: CASSLVGQNTGELFF. In DNA, the CDR3 is TGTGCCAGCAGCCTGGTGGGGCAGAACACCGGGGAGCTGTTTTTT.

This sequence joins TRBV2 and TRBJ1-1; 7 bases are a match to TRBD1. The germline gives CDR1 SNHLY, CDR2 FYNNEI. The CDR3 is 14 amino acids. V was pared by 4 bases and J by 7 bases, with 9 bases of the junction left unmatched. The CDR3 DNA follows: TGTGCCAGCAGTGTAAGTCTCCGGACAGGTGAAGCTTTCTTT. Encoded protein: CASSVSLRTGEAFF.

The chain uses TRBV11-2 and TRBJ2-7, with no clear D. The CDR3 contains 15 residues. V was clipped by 5 bases and J by 2 bases, with 16 bases between them. Germline-derived CDR1 and CDR2 are SGHAT and FQNNGV. The CDR3 loop reads CASSREGEGAYEQYF. The CDR3 DNA sequence: TGTGCCAGCAGCAGAGAAGGTGAAGGAGCCTACGAGCAGTACTTC.

The rearrangement uses TRBV2 and TRBJ2-1, with no clear D. The CDR3 is made up of 13 amino acids. From germline, CDR1 is SNHLY and CDR2 FYNNEI. V lost 8 bases and J lost 7, with 15 bases in between. Here the CDR3 DNA reads TGTGCCAGCGGGCTCGCAGGTAGGAATGAGCAGTTCTTC. Amino acids: CASGLAGRNEQFF.

This clone showed up just once. CDR3 amino acids: CAWTSGTVNQPQHF. The DNA for the CDR3 is TGTGCCTGGACCTCCGGGACAGTTAATCAGCCCCAGCATTTT. The rearrangement links TRBV30 to TRBJ1-5, with 7 bases identical to TRBD1. Trimming took 4 bases from V and 4 from J; bases not matched to a gene: 7. Germline V gene data show CDR1 as GTSNPN and CDR2 as SVGIG (reference sequence). This CDR3 is built from 14 residues.

The V call is TRBV27, the J call TRBJ2-7, with 12 positions matching TRBD1. CDR1 MNHEY and CDR2 SMNVEV come from the germline V gene (reference sequence). The CDR3 has 15 amino acids. Unmatched junction bases numbered 10, after V lost 6 bases and J lost 7 bases. The CDR3 DNA is TGTGCCAGCAGGCATACCGGGACAGGGGGCCATGAGCAGTACTTC. This translates into CASRHTGTGGHEQYF.

This sequence joins TRBV18 and TRBJ2-5; TRBD2 agrees at 8 bases. This CDR3 is 13 amino acids long. The junction had 1 base not matched to a gene; V was cut back by 2 bases and J by 5 bases. CDR1 and CDR2 from the germline V gene are KGHSH and LQKENI. In nucleotides, the CDR3 is TGTGCCAGCTCACCAGGGACTAGGGAGACCCAGTACTTC. It encodes CASSPGTRETQYF.

This clone has only one observation. The chain links TRBV25-1 to TRBJ2-5; no clear D gene. Germline CDR1 and CDR2: MGHDK and SYGVNS. Trimming cost V 2 bases and J 3 bases, with 7 bases left between them. The CDR3 consists of 13 residues. The CDR3: CASSEPHKETQYF. The CDR3, as DNA: TGTGCCAGCAGTGAACCACACAAAGAGACCCAGTACTTC.

J is TRBJ2-1 and V is TRBV7-9, with 8 nucleotides matching TRBD2. Germline V gene sequence: CDR1 SEHNR, CDR2 FQNEAQ (reference sequence). This CDR3 spans 15 amino acids. V dropped 5 bases and J dropped 2; count of bases not matched to a gene: 5. CDR3: CASSSSGTTYNEQFF. CDR3 nucleotide sequence: TGTGCCAGCAGCAGTAGCGGGACCACCTACAATGAGCAGTTCTTC.

This chain uses TRBV7-9 with TRBJ2-3, with 7 bases fitting TRBD1. This CDR3 contains 12 residues. With 5 bases clipped from V and 9 bases from J, the junction kept 5 bases outside the gene matches. CDR1 SEHNR and CDR2 FQNEAQ come from the germline V gene (reference sequence). The CDR3 is CASSPDRETQYF. The DNA for the CDR3 is TGTGCCAGCAGCCCTGACAGGGAAACGCAGTATTTT.

This chain joins TRBV6-1 and TRBJ1-4, with 8 bases that match TRBD1. CDR3 size: 16 residues. The V segment lost 2 bases and the J segment 3 bases; nucleotides outside the gene matches: 5. In germline, CDR1 is MNHNS, CDR2 SASEGT. In DNA, the CDR3 is TGTGCCAGCAGTGAATCTACAGGGGGACCTAATGAAAAACTGTTTTTT. Translating gives CASSESTGGPNEKLFF.

The chain uses TRBV19 and TRBJ2-5, with TRBD1 identical over 10 bases. CDR1 and CDR2 (germline): LNHDA, SQIVND (reference sequence). V was pared by 9 bases and J by 5 bases, with 6 bases of the junction left unmatched. The CDR3 is 13 residues long. The CDR3 sequence: CASRQGAGETQYF. The CDR3 DNA is TGTGCCAGCAGACAGGGGGCTGGGGAGACCCAGTACTTC.

This clone has a handful of counts. The chain uses TRBV7-2 and TRBJ2-3; possibly TRBD2 for D (5 bases). Per the germline V gene, CDR1 is SGHTA and CDR2 is FQGNSA. V lost 4 bases and J 4 bases, leaving 12 bases between the germline ends. The CDR3 spans 14 residues. This CDR3 reads CASSSRTSSDTQYF. The DNA for the CDR3 is TGTGCCAGCAGCTCGCGCACTAGTTCAGATACGCAGTATTTT.

This clone appeared a single time. The V call is TRBV7-9, the J call TRBJ2-3; possible D gene TRBD1, 6 bases. Trimming took off 4 bases at V and 5 bases at J, with 13 bases between the two ends. This CDR3 has 14 amino acids. Germline V lookup: CDR1 SEHNR, CDR2 FQNEAQ (reference sequence). Written as DNA, the CDR3 is TGTGCCAGCAGCTACGACCTCAGGGGAGATACGCAGTATTTT. Translating it yields CASSYDLRGDTQYF.